This T cell receptor beta chain was retrieved from a study of OX40 agonist ivuxolimab in advanced cancers. Clones were sequenced by immunoSEQ multiplex PCR, and TCRdb holds only the in-frame ones, with some missing. The sample lists fewer than 85,000 clones; about 90% were seen once. The sequencing here drew on CD4+ or CD8+ T cells sorted from blood, taken in a trial of the OX40 agonist ivuxolimab. The clonotype comes from an adult with an advanced solid tumor such as melanoma, head and neck, liver or kidney cancer.

CDR3 sequence reads: CASSPAAGQSSEAFF. The CDR3 nucleotides are TGTGCCAGCTCACCCGCGGCTGGACAGTCCTCTGAAGCTTTCTTT. The chain combines TRBV18 with TRBJ1-1; tentative D call: TRBD1 (6 bases). The CDR3 is made up of 15 amino acids. Germline CDR1 and CDR2: KGHSH and LQKENI. V lost 3 bases to trimming and J lost 6 bases, with 17 bases between them.